One sample yielded the 4 T cell receptor beta chains listed below, sequenced in a study of blood T cell repertoires in COVID-19. Measured with immunoSEQ multiplex PCR; TCRdb has only the in-frame clones, and not every one. The repertoire holds a few hundred thousand clones, with around nine tenths as singletons. Material: peripheral blood. The receptor source for this set is a woman in her 70s with COVID-19, enrolled during active disease.

This chain links TRBV14 with TRBJ1-3, with D hard to call. Germline V gene lookup returns CDR1 SGHDN and CDR2 FVKESK. Between the trimmed V and J ends, which lost 4 bases and 2 bases, there was a span of 15 bases. The CDR3 runs to 16 residues. DNA of the CDR3: TGTGCCAGCAGCCCCTGGGCGGGGAGCCCTGGAAACACCATATATTTT. Translation gives CASSPWAGSPGNTIYF. Based on the CDR3 plus reference TRBV14 and TRBJ1-3, the full variable domain is EAGVTQFPSHSVIEKGQTVTLRCDPISGHDNLYWYRRVMGKEIKFLLHFVKESKQDESGMPNNRFLAERTGGTYSTLKVQPAELEDSGVYFCASSPWAGSPGNTIYFGEGSWLTVV.

The chain joins TRBV7-9 to TRBJ2-2, with D possibly being TRBD1 (5 bases). Germline assignment: CDR1 SEHNR and CDR2 FQNEAQ (reference sequence). The CDR3 is 16 amino acids. The V gene lost 4 bases and the J gene lost 2 bases, with 14 bases spanning the gap. CDR3 sequence reads: CASSSSTQGNTGELFF. The CDR3 DNA reads as TGTGCCAGCAGCTCCTCAACCCAGGGTAACACCGGGGAGCTGTTTTTT.

The chain uses TRBV28 and TRBJ1-6, with 10 bases aligning to TRBD1. V lost 7 bases, J lost 7 bases, and 10 bases stayed unmatched. CDR1 and CDR2 (germline): MDHEN, SYDVKM. This CDR3 is 16 amino acids long. The CDR3 sequence is CASNLDRGQGNSPLHF. The CDR3 nucleotides read TGTGCCAGCAACCTAGACAGGGGGCAAGGCAATTCACCCCTCCACTTT.

J is TRBJ1-1 and V is TRBV4-1; D perhaps matches TRBD1 (5 bases). The CDR3 runs to 13 residues. Germline CDR1 reads MGHRA; CDR2 reads YSYEKL. Deletions cut 4 bases from V and 8 bases from J, with 14 bases between. The CDR3 is CASSPSGAWEAFF. CDR3 in DNA: TGCGCCAGCAGCCCCTCTGGGGCCTGGGAAGCTTTCTTT.